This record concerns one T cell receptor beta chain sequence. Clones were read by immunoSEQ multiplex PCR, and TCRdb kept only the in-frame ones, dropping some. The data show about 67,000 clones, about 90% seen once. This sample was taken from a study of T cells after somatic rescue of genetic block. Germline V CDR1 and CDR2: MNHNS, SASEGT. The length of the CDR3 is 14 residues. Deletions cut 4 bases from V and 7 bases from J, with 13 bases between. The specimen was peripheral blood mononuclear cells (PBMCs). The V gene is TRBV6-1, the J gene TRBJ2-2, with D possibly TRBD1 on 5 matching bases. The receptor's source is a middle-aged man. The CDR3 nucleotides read TGTGCCAGCAGTGTGCAGGGAAAGGGCGGGGAGCTGTTTTTT. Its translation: CASSVQGKGGELFF.